These 17 T cell receptor beta chains came from one sample sequenced in a study of cytomegalovirus exposure and HLA in healthy donors. The PCR employed 60 Vbeta primers together with 13 Jbeta primers. Libraries were prepared by immunoSEQ multiplex PCR; TCRdb keeps only in-frame clonotypes and omits some of them. The table lists some 120,000 clones, 79% of them singletons. The sequencing input was PBMCs. These receptors were obtained from a young man in good health and CMV-seronegative.

The J gene is TRBJ1-3, the V gene TRBV5-1; D unclear. Germline lookup yields CDR1 SGHRS and CDR2 YFSETQ. The CDR3 extends over 12 amino acids. V dropped 4 bases and J dropped 4 bases, with 6 bases sitting between them. The CDR3 DNA reads TGCGCCAGCAGCACACAGGGAAACACCATATATTTT. Protein: CASSTQGNTIYF.

The chain couples TRBV27 to TRBJ1-4, with D possibly TRBD1 on 5 matching bases. The V gene lost 3 bases and the J gene lost 7 bases, with 12 bases spanning the gap. The CDR3 covers 14 residues. CDR1 is MNHEY, CDR2 SMNVEV, per germline (reference sequence). CDR3 in DNA: TGTGCCAGCAGTTTCTGGGGCGGGGGTGAAAAACTGTTTTTT. The encoded protein is CASSFWGGGEKLFF.

The V and J genes are TRBV18 and TRBJ1-5, with 7 bases aligning to TRBD1. The CDR3 is 14 residues long. The V and J ends lost 4 bases and 9 bases, in that order; junction bases with no gene match: 9. Germline loops: CDR1 KGHSH, CDR2 LQKENI. CDR3 nucleotides: TGTGCCAGCTCACTACAGGGGCTCGAGCGGCCCCAGCATTTT. This gives the protein CASSLQGLERPQHF.

This sequence joins TRBV21-1 and TRBJ2-6; the table's D call of TRBD1 was not tested on the DNA. TRBV21-1 is classified as a pseudogene. The CDR3 consists of 19 residues. Written as DNA, the CDR3 is TGTGCCAGCAGGGGGGGTGGGACAGGGGCCCCCTCTGGGGCCAACGTCCTGACTTTC. This gives the protein CASRGGGTGAPSGANVLTF.

This chain connects TRBV5-1 to TRBJ2-5, with TRBD1 as a possible D gene (6 bases). The CDR3 is 13 amino acids. The germline V gene has CDR1 SGHRS and CDR2 YFSETQ. V was trimmed by 4 bases and J by 2 bases, leaving 9 bases between them. This CDR3 reads CASSPTGQETQYF. CDR3 in DNA: TGCGCCAGCAGCCCGACAGGTCAAGAGACCCAGTACTTC. The full variable domain, in which reference TRBV5-1 and TRBJ2-5 provide the parts outside the CDR3, is KAGVTQTPRYLIKTRGQQVTLSCSPISGHRSVSWYQQTPGQGLQFLFEYFSETQRNKGNFPGRFSGRQFSNSRSEMNVSTLELGDSALYLCASSPTGQETQYFGPGTRLLVL.

This rearrangement joins TRBV19 to TRBJ1-2; the D is unclear. The CDR3 is 13 residues long. In germline, CDR1 is LNHDA, CDR2 SQIVND (reference sequence). V lost 3 bases to trimming and J lost 0 bases, with 5 bases between them. The chain's CDR3 is CASSMRSNYGYTF. CDR3 in DNA: TGTGCCAGTAGTATGAGGTCTAACTATGGCTACACCTTC.

Remarks on this clone: Given a much more abundant clone one base away, this may be a read error. J is TRBJ1-1 and V is TRBV4-2, with TRBD1 matching over 7 bases. J lost 10 bases, V lost 6 bases, and 17 bases had no gene match. The germline gives CDR1 LGHNA, CDR2 YNFKEQ. The CDR3 is made up of 15 amino acids. CDR3 region: CASRSTGTAFGLAFF. The CDR3 DNA reads TGTGCCAGCAGAAGTACTGGGACAGCATTTGGTTTAGCTTTCTTT.

The rearrangement links TRBV12-5 to TRBJ2-3; weak D call: TRBD2 (6 bases). Trimming pared 3 bases from V and 1 base from J, leaving 8 bases between. The germline CDR1 and CDR2 sequences are LGHNT and FRNRAP. This CDR3 is built from 14 residues. Here the CDR3 DNA reads TGTGCTAGTGGTTTAGCGGGCCGCACAGATACGCAGTATTTT. Amino acid sequence: CASGLAGRTDTQYF.

This chain joins TRBV11-2 and TRBJ2-1; 14 nucleotides match TRBD2. The CDR3 runs to 18 residues. Per germline, CDR1 SGHAT and CDR2 FQNNGV. V lost 5 bases to trimming and J lost 0 bases; unmatched junction nucleotides: 6. The CDR3 is CASSPRTSGRISYNEQFF. Here the CDR3 DNA reads TGTGCCAGCAGCCCCCGGACTAGCGGGAGGATCTCCTACAATGAGCAGTTCTTC.

This clone was seen a few times. V and J are TRBV11-1 and TRBJ1-1, with D unresolved. CDR1 and CDR2 from the germline V gene are SGHAT and FQDESV (reference sequence). This CDR3 spans 15 amino acids. With 3 bases removed from V and 1 base from J, the gap between germline ends came to 12 bases. For the CDR3, the DNA is TGTGCCAGCAGCTTCGGGTGGGTCGGGAACACTGAAGCTTTCTTT. It codes for CASSFGWVGNTEAFF.

The rearrangement uses TRBV19 and TRBJ2-7; 8 bases fit TRBD2. CDR1 LNHDA and CDR2 SQIVND come from the germline V gene (reference sequence). The CDR3 runs to 15 residues. After removal of 4 bases from V and 3 bases from J, the junction contained 8 bases not matched to a gene. The CDR3 region has the DNA TGTGCCAGTAGTACCGGGGGGCTAGCGGGCTACGAGCAGTACTTC. The encoded protein is CASSTGGLAGYEQYF. Full variable domain (outside the CDR3, taken from reference TRBV19 and TRBJ2-7): DGGITQSPKYLFRKEGQNVTLSCEQNLNHDAMYWYRQDPGQGLRLIYYSQIVNDFQKGDIAEGYSVSREKKESFPLTVTSAQKNPTAFYLCASSTGGLAGYEQYFGPGTRLTVT.

The chain is built from TRBV11-2 and TRBJ2-3; no definite D call. V was clipped by 1 base and J by 6 bases, with 8 bases between them. Germline assignment: CDR1 SGHAT and CDR2 FQNNGV. The CDR3 is 13 amino acids. The CDR3 spells CASSLGSGDTQYF. In DNA form, the CDR3 reads TGTGCCAGCAGCTTAGGATCCGGGGATACGCAGTATTTT. The full variable domain, in which reference TRBV11-2 and TRBJ2-3 provide the parts outside the CDR3, is EAGVAQSPRYKIIEKRQSVAFWCNPISGHATLYWYQQILGQGPKLLIQFQNNGVVDDSQLPKDRFSAERLKGVDSTLKIQPAKLEDSAVYLCASSLGSGDTQYFGPGTRLTVL.

V gene TRBV28 combines with J gene TRBJ2-3, with 8 bases that match TRBD1. Germline V CDR1 and CDR2: MDHEN, SYDVKM. CDR3 length: 20 residues. Unmatched junction bases numbered 22, after V lost 4 bases and J lost 4 bases. The CDR3 bases are TGTGCCAGCAGTTCCACATCCACGGGGATCCAGGGGGCTCGGGCAGATACGCAGTATTTT. Translated, it gives CASSSTSTGIQGARADTQYF.

This clone was observed a few times. V is TRBV6-1 and J is TRBJ2-7, with D perhaps TRBD2 (5 bases). The CDR3 sequence is 13 residues long. From germline, CDR1 is MNHNS and CDR2 SASEGT. The V end was cut by 5 bases, the J end by 3 bases, with 11 bases between. CDR3 loop: CASSLTGNYEQYV. The CDR3 DNA reads as TGTGCCAGCAGTCTTACCGGGAACTACGAGCAGTACGTC.

This chain joins TRBV28 and TRBJ2-1, with TRBD2 identical over 8 bases. This CDR3 is built from 13 residues. Germline loops: CDR1 MDHEN, CDR2 SYDVKM. V was clipped by 6 bases and J by 8 bases; unmatched bases: 6. The CDR3 DNA sequence: TGTGCCAGCAGACGGAGCGGGAGTGATGAGCAGTTCTTC. This gives the protein CASRRSGSDEQFF.

Comment on this clone: The same CDR3 also results from other DNA sequences found in this sample. V usage is TRBV13 and J usage is TRBJ1-2; D perhaps matches TRBD1 (6 bases). The CDR3 runs to 14 residues. The germline V gene has CDR1 PRHDT and CDR2 FYEKMQ (reference sequence). V lost 0 bases and J lost 2, with 7 bases in between. The CDR3 bases are TGTGCCAGCAGCTTAGGCACAGGGAACTATGGCTACACCTTC. Translation: CASSLGTGNYGYTF.

This rearrangement joins TRBV5-3 to TRBJ2-7, with 9 positions matching TRBD2. TRBV5-3 is reported as an ORF; its role is uncertain. The V and J ends lost 0 bases and 6 bases, in that order; junction bases with no gene match: 16. This CDR3 has 18 residues. The CDR3, as DNA: TGTGCCAGAAGCTTGGCGCTAGCGGGATGGTCTCCTATTTTCGAGCAGTACGTC. This gives the protein CARSLALAGWSPIFEQYV.